The TCR beta chain described here comes from a study of metastatic and nonmetastatic thyroid tumors. Study context: The authors compared repertoires across blood and tumor or nodule tissue from malignant and benign thyroid patients.

Before thyroid surgery, none of the patients had received any treatment. The V gene's germline CDR1 is KGHDR and CDR2 SFDVKD. The CDR3 is 17 amino acids. Unmatched junction bases numbered 2, after V lost 0 bases and J lost 1 base. Per the original data handling: For papillary thyroid cancer, a distant-metastasis classifier was constructed from CDR3 differences observed across clinicopathological groups. TCRdb used MiXCR to call clones anew from the PCR reads. TCRdb, rather than the study authors, made the V and J calls. The sample includes tens of thousands of clones, over 15% seen only once; the top ten take roughly 13%. In its sample, this clone was seen many times. Its antigen is still unknown. Study conclusions and caveats: According to reports, the diversity of TCR beta was significantly higher in malignant thyroid tumors than in benign nodules, and this held in both blood and tumor samples.

The genes are TRBV24-1 and TRBJ2-1; TRBD2 aligns across 10 bases. Sequenced sample: tumor tissue. This receptor was identified in a female donor with papillary thyroid cancer or a benign thyroid nodule (not recorded which). Some clones in this sample may be carry-over from other donors' samples. CDR3 in amino acids: CATSDLWTSGSYNEQFF. DNA of the CDR3: TGTGCCACCAGTGATTTGTGGACTAGCGGATCCTACAATGAGCAGTTCTTC.